This T cell receptor beta chain was sequenced during a study of T cells in localized non-small cell lung cancer. Whole-study findings and limits: Sequencing was limited to one tumor region, leaving the possibility of heterogeneity open. Among the top 100 tumor clones, a median about 60 appeared in adjacent lung. Exceeding tumor, uninvolved adjacent lung had the highest T cell clonality. The study linked higher blood T cell density to longer overall survival.

Trimming removed 0 bases from V and 7 bases from J, with 5 bases in between. Looked up from germline, CDR1 is SGHDT and CDR2 is YYEEEE. CDR3 length equals 12 residues. About this clone itself: Antigen: not known.

Only in-frame clones appear in the TCRdb table, and some are missing; sequencing was by immunoSEQ multiplex PCR. The sample includes tens of thousands of clones, roughly 89% seen only once; the top ten take 10% to 15%. The receptor was derived from a male donor at least 60 years old with stage I lung adenocarcinoma. V is TRBV5-6 and J is TRBJ1-5; D is unresolved. The source material was peripheral blood, sampled before any cancer treatment. CDR3 loop: CASSLVGQPQHF. CDR3 sequence (DNA): TGTGCCAGCAGCTTGGTGGGGCAGCCCCAGCATTTT.